This T cell receptor beta chain was obtained from a study of T-cell memory formation after mild COVID-19. Trimming removed 1 base at V and 5 bases at J, with 10 bases between. Germline CDR1 reads SEHNR; CDR2 reads FQNEAQ (reference sequence). This CDR3 spans 14 amino acids. Constant-segment-primed 5'RACE gave TCR alpha and TCR beta cDNA libraries with sample barcodes and UMIs. MiXCR was run by TCRdb on the 5' RACE reads, yielding one entry per CDR3 protein. The sample holds roughly 350,000 distinct CDR3 sequences; 25% to 30% are singletons and the top ten take approximately 13%. Only a few counts were recorded for this clonotype.

The chain has TRBV7-9 and TRBJ2-3; the D gene is possibly TRBD2 (6 bases). The sample was PBMCs or a T cell subset sorted from them (not recorded which). The clonotype originates from an adult woman who had mild COVID-19 (a few samples of this study predate the infection). Cell type and time point are not known. CDR3 loop: CASSLVSGQDTQYF. DNA of the CDR3: TGTGCCAGCAGCTTAGTAAGCGGGCAAGATACGCAGTATTTT.